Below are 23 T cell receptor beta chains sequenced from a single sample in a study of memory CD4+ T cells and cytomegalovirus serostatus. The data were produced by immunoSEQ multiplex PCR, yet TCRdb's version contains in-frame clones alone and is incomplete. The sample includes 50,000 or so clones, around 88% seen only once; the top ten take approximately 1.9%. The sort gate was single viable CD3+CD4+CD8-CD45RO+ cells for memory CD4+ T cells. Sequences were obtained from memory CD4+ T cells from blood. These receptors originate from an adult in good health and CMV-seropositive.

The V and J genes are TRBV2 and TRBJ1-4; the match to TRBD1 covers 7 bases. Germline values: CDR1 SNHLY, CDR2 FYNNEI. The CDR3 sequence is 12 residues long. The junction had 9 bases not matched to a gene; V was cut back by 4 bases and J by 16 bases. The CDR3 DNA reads TGTGCCAGCAGTGTTTCCGGGACAGCTGCGTTTTTT. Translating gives CASSVSGTAAFF.

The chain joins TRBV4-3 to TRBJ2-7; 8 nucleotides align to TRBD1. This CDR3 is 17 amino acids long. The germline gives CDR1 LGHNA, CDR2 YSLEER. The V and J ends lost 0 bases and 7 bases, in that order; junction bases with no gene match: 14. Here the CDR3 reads CASSQDARTGGLGEQYF. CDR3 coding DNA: TGCGCCAGCAGCCAAGACGCTCGAACAGGGGGTTTAGGAGAGCAGTACTTC.

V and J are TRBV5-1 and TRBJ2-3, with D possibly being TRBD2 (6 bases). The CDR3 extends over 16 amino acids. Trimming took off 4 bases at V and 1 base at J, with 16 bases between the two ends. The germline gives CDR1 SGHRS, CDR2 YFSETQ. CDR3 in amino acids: CASSTGGLTGTDTQYF. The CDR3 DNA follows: TGCGCCAGCAGCACCGGAGGACTAACCGGCACAGATACGCAGTATTTT.

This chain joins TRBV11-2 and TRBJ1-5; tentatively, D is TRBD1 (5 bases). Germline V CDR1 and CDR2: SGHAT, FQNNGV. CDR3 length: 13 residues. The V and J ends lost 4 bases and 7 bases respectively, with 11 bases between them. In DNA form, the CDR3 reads TGTGCCAGCAGCTGGGACTCGTTCCAGCCCCAGCATTTT. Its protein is CASSWDSFQPQHF.

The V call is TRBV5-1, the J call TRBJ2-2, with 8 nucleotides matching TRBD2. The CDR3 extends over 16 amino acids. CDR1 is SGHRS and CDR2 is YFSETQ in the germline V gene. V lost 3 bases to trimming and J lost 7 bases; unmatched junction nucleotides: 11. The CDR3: CASSYTSGGVGGELFF. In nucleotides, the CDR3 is TGCGCCAGCAGCTATACTAGCGGCGGCGTGGGCGGGGAGCTGTTTTTT.

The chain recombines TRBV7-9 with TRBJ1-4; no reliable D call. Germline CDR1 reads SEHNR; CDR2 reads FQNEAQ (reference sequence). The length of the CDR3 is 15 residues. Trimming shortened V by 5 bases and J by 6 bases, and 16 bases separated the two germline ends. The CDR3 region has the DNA TGTGCCAGCAGCCCCCGTGGAGGGATCGATGAAAAACTGTTTTTT. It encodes CASSPRGGIDEKLFF.

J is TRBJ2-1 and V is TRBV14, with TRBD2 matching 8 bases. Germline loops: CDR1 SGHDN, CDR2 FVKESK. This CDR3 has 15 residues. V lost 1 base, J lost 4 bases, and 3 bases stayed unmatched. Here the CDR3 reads CASSQGPSGYNEQFF. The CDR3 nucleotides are TGTGCCAGCAGCCAAGGTCCTAGCGGGTACAATGAGCAGTTCTTC. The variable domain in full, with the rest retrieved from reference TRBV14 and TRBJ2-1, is EAGVTQFPSHSVIEKGQTVTLRCDPISGHDNLYWYRRVMGKEIKFLLHFVKESKQDESGMPNNRFLAERTGGTYSTLKVQPAELEDSGVYFCASSQGPSGYNEQFFGPGTRLTVL.

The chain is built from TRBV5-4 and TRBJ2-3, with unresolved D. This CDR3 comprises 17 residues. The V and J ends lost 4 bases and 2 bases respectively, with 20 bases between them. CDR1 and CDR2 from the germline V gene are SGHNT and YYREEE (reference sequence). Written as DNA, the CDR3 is TGTGCCAGCAGCCCACCGACTGCCGTATCGGTCACAGATACGCAGTATTTT. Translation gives CASSPPTAVSVTDTQYF.

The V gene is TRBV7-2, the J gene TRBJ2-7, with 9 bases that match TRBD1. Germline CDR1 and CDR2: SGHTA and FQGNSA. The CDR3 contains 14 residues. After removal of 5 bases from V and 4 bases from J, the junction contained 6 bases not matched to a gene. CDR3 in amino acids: CASSRGQGRYEQYF. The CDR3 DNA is TGTGCCAGCAGCAGGGGACAGGGACGTTACGAGCAGTACTTC.

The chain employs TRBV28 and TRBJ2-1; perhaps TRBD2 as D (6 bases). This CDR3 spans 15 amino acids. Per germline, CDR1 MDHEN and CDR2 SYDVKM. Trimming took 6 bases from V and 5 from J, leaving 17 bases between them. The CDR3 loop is CASRLPGRVHNEQFF. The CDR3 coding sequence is TGTGCCAGCAGATTGCCCGGGAGAGTTCACAATGAGCAGTTCTTC.

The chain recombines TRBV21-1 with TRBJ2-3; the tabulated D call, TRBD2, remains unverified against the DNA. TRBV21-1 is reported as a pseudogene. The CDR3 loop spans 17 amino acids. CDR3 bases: TGTGCCAGCAGCAAGGTACTAGCGGGGGCCTTCACAGATACGCAGTATTTT. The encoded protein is CASSKVLAGAFTDTQYF.

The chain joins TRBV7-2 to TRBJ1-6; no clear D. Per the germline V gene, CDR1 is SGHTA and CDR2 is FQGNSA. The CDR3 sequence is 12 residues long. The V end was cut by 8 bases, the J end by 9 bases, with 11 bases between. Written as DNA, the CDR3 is TGTGCCAGCGGAAAGTCCCTTTCACCCCTCCACTTT. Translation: CASGKSLSPLHF.

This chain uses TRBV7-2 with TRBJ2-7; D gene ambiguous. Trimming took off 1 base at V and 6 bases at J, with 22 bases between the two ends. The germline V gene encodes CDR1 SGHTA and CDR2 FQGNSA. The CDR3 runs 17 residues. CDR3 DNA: TGTGCCAGCAGCTTAGTCCCTCCGACCCAGGCCTACACCGAGCAGTACTTC. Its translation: CASSLVPPTQAYTEQYF.

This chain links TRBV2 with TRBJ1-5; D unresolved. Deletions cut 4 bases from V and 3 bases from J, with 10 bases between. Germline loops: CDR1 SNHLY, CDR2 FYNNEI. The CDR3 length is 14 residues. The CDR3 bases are TGTGCCAGCAGTGGCCAAGCCAACAATCAGCCCCAGCATTTT. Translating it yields CASSGQANNQPQHF.

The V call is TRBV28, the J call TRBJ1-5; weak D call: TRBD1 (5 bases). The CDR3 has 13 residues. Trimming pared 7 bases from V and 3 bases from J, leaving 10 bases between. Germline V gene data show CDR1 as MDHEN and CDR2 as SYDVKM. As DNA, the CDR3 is TGTGCCAGCACTCGAGGGGTCAATCAGCCCCAGCATTTT. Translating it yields CASTRGVNQPQHF.

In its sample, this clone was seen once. The CDR3 here is CASSSPAGTSPYEQYF. The DNA of the CDR3 is TGTGCCAGCTCCTCTCCGGCCGGGACTTCACCCTACGAGCAGTACTTC. The gene calls are TRBV28 and TRBJ2-7; D possibly corresponds to TRBD2 (6 bases). The length of the CDR3 is 16 residues. From germline, CDR1 is MDHEN and CDR2 SYDVKM. V dropped 8 bases and J dropped 2 bases, with 22 bases sitting between them.

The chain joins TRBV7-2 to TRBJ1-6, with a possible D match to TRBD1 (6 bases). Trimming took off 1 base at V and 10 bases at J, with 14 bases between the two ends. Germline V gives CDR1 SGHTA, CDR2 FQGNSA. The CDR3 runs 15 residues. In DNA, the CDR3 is TGTGCCAGCAGCTTAGATTGGGGGGCGCAATCACCCCTCCACTTT. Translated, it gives CASSLDWGAQSPLHF.

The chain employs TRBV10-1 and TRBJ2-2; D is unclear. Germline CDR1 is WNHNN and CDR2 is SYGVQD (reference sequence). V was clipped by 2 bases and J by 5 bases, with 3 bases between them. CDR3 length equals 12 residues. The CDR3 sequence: CASSEGTGELFF. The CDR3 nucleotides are TGCGCCAGCAGTGAGGGGACCGGGGAGCTGTTTTTT.

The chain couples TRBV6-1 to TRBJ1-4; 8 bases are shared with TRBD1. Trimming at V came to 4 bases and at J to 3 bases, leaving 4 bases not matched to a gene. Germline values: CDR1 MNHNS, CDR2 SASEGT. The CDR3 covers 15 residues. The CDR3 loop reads CASSAGQGANEKLFF. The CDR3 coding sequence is TGTGCCAGCAGTGCCGGACAGGGCGCTAATGAAAAACTGTTTTTT.

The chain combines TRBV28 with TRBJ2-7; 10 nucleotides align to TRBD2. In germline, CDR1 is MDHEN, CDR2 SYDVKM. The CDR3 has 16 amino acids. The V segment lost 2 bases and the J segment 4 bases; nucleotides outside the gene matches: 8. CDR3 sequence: CASSLRASGSGYEQYF. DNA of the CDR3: TGTGCCAGCAGTTTAAGGGCTAGCGGGAGCGGGTACGAGCAGTACTTC.

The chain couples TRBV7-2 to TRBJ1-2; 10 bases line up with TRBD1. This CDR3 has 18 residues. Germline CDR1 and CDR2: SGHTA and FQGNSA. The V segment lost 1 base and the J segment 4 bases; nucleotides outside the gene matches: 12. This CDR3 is CASSLEWVGQGKSYGYTF. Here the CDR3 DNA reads TGTGCCAGCAGCTTAGAGTGGGTGGGACAGGGGAAATCCTATGGCTACACCTTC.

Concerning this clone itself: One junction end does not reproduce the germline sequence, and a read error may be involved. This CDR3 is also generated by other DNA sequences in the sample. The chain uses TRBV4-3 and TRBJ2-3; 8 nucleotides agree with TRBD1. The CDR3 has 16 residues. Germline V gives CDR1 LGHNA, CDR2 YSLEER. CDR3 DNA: TGCGCCAGTAGCCAAGAGTTCGGACAGGGAGGAAATACGCAGTATTTT. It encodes CASSQEFGQGGNTQYF.

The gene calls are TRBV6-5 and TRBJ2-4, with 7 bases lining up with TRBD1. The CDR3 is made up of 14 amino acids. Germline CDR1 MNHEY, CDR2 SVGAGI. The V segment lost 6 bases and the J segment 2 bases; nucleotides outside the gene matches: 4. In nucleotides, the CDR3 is TGTGCCAGCAGGGAACAGGGGTCCAAAAACATTCAGTACTTC. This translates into CASREQGSKNIQYF.